This passage covers 19 T cell receptor beta chains from one sample sequenced in a study of neurological immune-mediated disorders (dated by TCRdb to between 2019 and 2020). Libraries were prepared through 5' RACE. TCRdb lists the instrument as Illumina HiSeq 2500. TCRdb trimmed the raw reads at Q25, called clones with MiXCR and kept productive beta chains. Rows merge per CDR3 protein into single entries with the most common DNA and genes. The sample profile shows 45,000 to 50,000 distinct CDR3 sequences; more than 20% of them were found once. Around 25% of the sample rests with the top ten. The sample consisted of PBMCs. The receptors come from a woman in her 70s in good health.

The J gene is TRBJ2-7, the V gene TRBV30; D possibly corresponds to TRBD1 (7 bases). Germline V gives CDR1 GTSNPN, CDR2 SVGIG (reference sequence). Trimming removed 4 bases at V and 4 bases at J, with 17 bases between. The CDR3 sequence is 14 residues long. The CDR3 bases are TGTGCCTGGACCCGGGGCTCAGGGGGGTACGAGCAGTACTTC. Protein product: CAWTRGSGGYEQYF. The variable domain in full, with the rest retrieved from reference TRBV30 and TRBJ2-7, is SQTIHQWPATLVQPVGSPLSLECTVEGTSNPNLYWYRQAAGRGLQLLFYSVGIGQISSEVPQNLSASRPQDRQFILSSKKLLLSDSGFYLCAWTRGSGGYEQYFGPGTRLTVT.

This clonotype was seen ten or more times. The gene calls are TRBV27 and TRBJ2-5; D not resolved. The CDR3 loop spans 12 amino acids. CDR1 MNHEY and CDR2 SMNVEV come from the germline V gene (reference sequence). V was pared by 8 bases and J by 5 bases, with 12 bases between. The CDR3 sequence is CASWTWLETQYF. Written as DNA, the CDR3 is TGTGCCAGCTGGACGTGGCTGGAGACCCAGTACTTC.

This clonotype has only a few counts. This chain links TRBV6-5 with TRBJ2-5; the D gene could be TRBD1 or TRBD2 (6 bases each). The CDR3 has 14 amino acids. The V end was cut by 2 bases, the J end by 5 bases, with 12 bases between. Germline loops: CDR1 MNHEY, CDR2 SVGAGI. The CDR3 DNA reads as TGTGCCAGCAGTTACCGGGGGCCCAGCGAGACCCAGTACTTC. Translating gives CASSYRGPSETQYF.

The chain recombines TRBV4-2 with TRBJ2-7, with TRBD2 matching over 13 bases. The CDR3 has 15 residues. V gave up 0 bases and J gave up 10 bases; unmatched junction bases: 6. CDR1 is LGHNA and CDR2 is YNFKEQ in the germline V gene. CDR3 bases: TGTGCCAGCAGCCAAGATCGACTAGCGGGGGGAAGTCAGTACTTC. This gives the protein CASSQDRLAGGSQYF.

The chain is built from TRBV6-2 or TRBV6-3 and TRBJ1-5; 7 nucleotides line up with TRBD1. V lost 6 bases and J lost 1; bases outside the gene matches: 6. In germline, CDR1 is MNHEY, CDR2 SVGEGT. There are 15 residues in the CDR3. CDR3 sequence: CASRASGQSNQPQHF. CDR3 sequence (DNA): TGTGCCAGCAGGGCTTCGGGACAGAGCAATCAGCCCCAGCATTTT.

The rearrangement uses TRBV6-2 or TRBV6-3 and TRBJ2-7; 7 positions match TRBD2. CDR1 and CDR2 from the germline V gene are MNHEY and SVGEGT. The CDR3 has 14 residues. Trimming cost V 6 bases and J 7 bases; bases outside gene matches: 12. In nucleotides, the CDR3 is TGTGCCAGCAGCCCTACTAGCGCGGAGGGGGAGCAGTACTTC. Protein product: CASSPTSAEGEQYF.

This clonotype appeared many times. The chain uses TRBV28 and TRBJ2-7; 7 positions agree with TRBD1. The J segment lost 3 bases and the V segment lost 4 bases, leaving 12 bases of the junction unmatched. Germline V lookup: CDR1 MDHEN, CDR2 SYDVKM. The CDR3 runs 16 residues. The CDR3 region is CASSSGHRGGYYEQYF. The CDR3 DNA follows: TGTGCCAGCAGTTCGGGCCACAGGGGTGGGTACTACGAGCAGTACTTC.

At least ten counts were recorded for this clonotype. The rearrangement links TRBV9 to TRBJ2-3; 8 bases are shared with TRBD2. J was trimmed by 2 bases and V by 4 bases; bases with no gene match: 9. CDR1 and CDR2 (germline): SGDLS, YYNGEE. The CDR3 spans 16 residues. DNA for the CDR3: TGTGCCAGCAGCATATTAGCGGGAATAGACACAGATACGCAGTATTTT. It translates to CASSILAGIDTDTQYF.

This clonotype was picked up many times. The V and J genes are TRBV5-1 and TRBJ1-1; D uncertain. Trimming shortened V by 0 bases and J by 5 bases, and 8 bases separated the two germline ends. This CDR3 comprises 13 residues. Germline V gives CDR1 SGHRS, CDR2 YFSETQ. The CDR3 sequence: CASSLETGTEAFF. The CDR3, as DNA: TGCGCCAGCAGCTTGGAGACGGGTACTGAAGCTTTCTTT. The whole variable domain, remainder taken from reference TRBV5-1 and TRBJ1-1, is KAGVTQTPRYLIKTRGQQVTLSCSPISGHRSVSWYQQTPGQGLQFLFEYFSETQRNKGNFPGRFSGRQFSNSRSEMNVSTLELGDSALYLCASSLETGTEAFFGQGTRLTVV.

By share of the sample, this clonotype is medium-sized (0.01 to 0.1%). The chain links TRBV29-1 to TRBJ2-3, with TRBD1 matching 8 bases. Trimming cost V 6 bases and J 2 bases; bases outside gene matches: 13. Germline assignment: CDR1 SQVTM and CDR2 ANQGSEA. The CDR3 length is 16 residues. In DNA form, the CDR3 reads TGCAGCGTCTCGGAGGGGACAGGATTTTCCACAGATACGCAGTATTTT. Protein product: CSVSEGTGFSTDTQYF.

The table lists this clonotype with many counts. This rearrangement joins TRBV4-1 to TRBJ1-2; D gene unclear. Germline V gene lookup returns CDR1 MGHRA and CDR2 YSYEKL. Trimming removed 1 base at V and 3 bases at J, with 12 bases between. This CDR3 spans 15 amino acids. The CDR3 sequence is CASSQVVTEYYGYTF. Written as DNA, the CDR3 is TGCGCCAGCAGCCAAGTCGTGACTGAATACTATGGCTACACCTTC.

This clonotype occurred many times. The V and J genes are TRBV7-9 and TRBJ1-5; D remains unclear. The germline CDR1 and CDR2 sequences are SEHNR and FQNEAQ (reference sequence). V was cut by 2 bases and J by 4 bases, with 6 bases left in between. The CDR3 has 13 residues. The CDR3 sequence: CASSLTGNQPQHF. The CDR3 region has the DNA TGTGCCAGCAGCTTAACCGGAAATCAGCCCCAGCATTTT.

V and J are TRBV5-5 and TRBJ2-3; TRBD2 might be the D (5 bases). The CDR3 sequence is 16 residues long. Germline V lookup: CDR1 SGHKS, CDR2 YYEKEE (reference sequence). V lost 4 bases and J lost 0, with 15 bases in between. The CDR3 nucleotides read TGTGCCAGCAGCATGGACTTTTCCACTAGCACAGATACGCAGTATTTT. Protein: CASSMDFSTSTDTQYF.

The chain is built from TRBV7-2 and TRBJ2-7; 7 bases align to TRBD1. The trim removed 5 bases at V and 3 bases at J, leaving 7 bases unmatched. Germline-derived CDR1 and CDR2 are SGHTA and FQGNSA. CDR3 length: 14 residues. In nucleotides, the CDR3 is TGTGCCAGCAGCCCGCCGGGACAGTTCTACGAGCAGTACTTC. Its protein product is CASSPPGQFYEQYF.

There are many counts of this clonotype. The chain joins TRBV5-1 to TRBJ2-3; D gene unclear. Germline V CDR1 and CDR2: SGHRS, YFSETQ. The V end lost 0 bases, the J end lost 3 bases, and 2 bases lay between the germline ends. The CDR3 totals 12 residues. In DNA, the CDR3 is TGCGCCAGCAGCTTGGTAACAGATACGCAGTATTTT. Translation: CASSLVTDTQYF.

This clonotype was seen at least ten times. For the CDR3, the DNA is TGTGCCAGCAGCTTGTTATTGACGGGCGAGCAGTACTTC. Residues: CASSLLLTGEQYF. The genes are TRBV5-6 and TRBJ2-7; D not certain. Germline V CDR1 and CDR2: SGHDT, YYEEEE. This CDR3 region has 13 residues. Between the trimmed V and J ends, which lost 1 base and 6 bases, there was a span of 11 bases.

About this clonotype itself: Its ends do not fully match the called genes, so a read error is possible. This sequence joins TRBV6-5 and TRBJ1-2, with D possibly being TRBD1 (5 bases). The CDR3 contains 16 residues. CDR1 and CDR2 (germline): MNHEY, SVGAGI. CDR3 loop: CASIYSRVRPRDGYTF. CDR3 nucleotides: TGTGCCAGCATTTACTCACGGGTTCGGCCCAGGGACGGCTACACCTTC.

There are many counts of this clonotype. The genes are TRBV10-3 and TRBJ2-6; tentative D call: TRBD1 (6 bases). Germline V gives CDR1 ENHRY, CDR2 SYGVKD. The V end lost 4 bases, the J end lost 1 base, and 8 bases lay between the germline ends. CDR3 length: 15 residues. DNA for the CDR3: TGTGCCATCAGTGGGACAGCTTCTGGGGCCAACGTCCTGACTTTC. This sequence encodes CAISGTASGANVLTF.

This clonotype was seen a handful of times. The chain employs TRBV5-1 and TRBJ1-4; tentatively, D is TRBD1 (6 bases). CDR1 and CDR2 (germline): SGHRS, YFSETQ. This CDR3 has 15 residues. The V end was cut by 4 bases, the J end by 0 bases, with 10 bases between. In nucleotides, the CDR3 is TGCGCCAGCAGCCCGGACAGCTCAACTAATGAAAAACTGTTTTTT. Translation gives CASSPDSSTNEKLFF.